What follows is one T cell receptor (beta chain) and its context. This entry is derived from a study of radiation and T cells in renal cell carcinoma. About the research overall: Nephrectomy followed 15 Gy stereotactic body radiation by 4 weeks.

The germline CDR1 and CDR2 sequences are SGHTA and FQGNSA. The V and J ends lost 7 bases and 1 base, in that order; junction bases with no gene match: 8. The CDR3 runs 16 residues. Noted time point: baseline pretreatment blood. Documented treatment: 15 Gy SBRT to primary tumor, nephrectomy 4 weeks later. The patient's renal cell carcinoma had clear cell pathology. Assay used: immunoSEQ multiplex PCR; TCRdb lists only in-frame clones, some missing. The sample shows approximately 140,000 clones, around four fifths of them seen only once. This TCR came from a woman in her forties or fifties with renal cell carcinoma. The sequencing used blood, collected from a patient whose treatment included radiotherapy and nephrectomy. The rearrangement joins TRBV7-2 to TRBJ2-2; 8 bases line up with TRBD1. CDR3 coding DNA: TGTGCCAGCAAACCTCAGGGGGCGGGGAACACCGGGGAGCTGTTTTTT. Encoded protein: CASKPQGAGNTGELFF.